The 12 T cell receptor beta chains below come from one sample, sequenced in a study of CD8 T cells in Susac syndrome. RNA, at roughly 0.45 to 1 ug, was reverse transcribed with random hexamers. TCRdb reprocessed the immunoSEQ multiplex PCR reads via MiXCR and lists one record per CDR3 protein. The sample has 90,000 to 150,000 distinct CDR3 sequences, 92% seen once. Sample: CD8+ T cells from PBMCs. Receptors originate from a human donor in good health.

CDR3 region: CAIRPNTGELFF. The CDR3 region has the DNA TGTGCCATCAGACCGAACACCGGGGAGCTGTTTTTT. The rearrangement uses TRBV10-3 and TRBJ2-2; no firm D call. V lost 6 bases and J 0 bases, leaving 2 bases between the germline ends. CDR3 length: 12 amino acids. Germline CDR1 is ENHRY and CDR2 is SYGVKD.

The chain recombines TRBV7-2 with TRBJ2-4; D not resolved. Trimming took off 5 bases at V and 9 bases at J, with 17 bases between the two ends. The CDR3 length is 14 residues. Germline lookup yields CDR1 SGHTA and CDR2 FQGNSA. The CDR3 coding sequence is TGTGCCAGCAGCCCTTCGGGTAGTTTTACCATTCAGTACTTC. Its protein product is CASSPSGSFTIQYF.

The chain recombines TRBV20-1 with TRBJ2-7, with 10 bases aligning to TRBD2. Trimming cost V 3 bases and J 5 bases; bases outside gene matches: 10. Germline loops: CDR1 DFQATT, CDR2 SNEGSKA (reference sequence). The CDR3 runs 15 residues. In DNA form, the CDR3 reads TGCAGTGCTAGTAGCGGGGGACTAGCGAGTAACGAGCAGTACTTC. Its protein is CSASSGGLASNEQYF.

This clonotype was picked up a small number of times. CDR3 region: CSVAVWQQAVEQYF. In DNA, the CDR3 is TGCAGCGTTGCGGTTTGGCAGCAGGCGGTTGAGCAGTACTTC. V usage is TRBV29-1 and J usage is TRBJ2-7; D unclear. This CDR3 has 14 amino acids. Germline loops: CDR1 SQVTM, CDR2 ANQGSEA. Deletions cut 4 bases from V and 7 bases from J, with 20 bases between.

The CDR3 region has the DNA TGCGCCAGCAGTCTCACATTAACCGAAGGGACTGAAGCTTTCTTT. This gives the protein CASSLTLTEGTEAFF. The rearrangement links TRBV5-1 to TRBJ1-1; D is uncertain. CDR1 and CDR2 from the germline V gene are SGHRS and YFSETQ. Trimming cost V 5 bases and J 5 bases, with 19 bases left between them. The CDR3 loop spans 15 amino acids.

This chain uses TRBV5-8 with TRBJ1-5; no clear D. V was clipped by 7 bases and J by 0 bases, with 8 bases between them. Germline loops: CDR1 SGHTS, CDR2 YDEGEE. CDR3 size: 13 residues. CDR3: CASVAYSNQPQHF. The CDR3 region has the DNA TGTGCCAGCGTGGCTTATAGCAATCAGCCCCAGCATTTT.

The chain joins TRBV6-5 to TRBJ2-7; perhaps TRBD2 as D (6 bases). V lost 5 bases to trimming and J lost 2 bases, with 10 bases between them. Germline-derived CDR1 and CDR2 are MNHEY and SVGAGI. The CDR3 covers 13 residues. In DNA, the CDR3 is TGTGCCAGCAGTGCGGGGTCCCCCTACGAGCAGTACTTC. This translates into CASSAGSPYEQYF.

The V gene is TRBV7-2, the J gene TRBJ2-2; 11 nucleotides agree with TRBD1. This CDR3 is 15 amino acids long. Germline V gene sequence: CDR1 SGHTA, CDR2 FQGNSA. Losses at the gene ends were 5 bases for V and 7 bases for J; bases not matched to a gene: 6. CDR3 protein: CASSPDRGRGGELFF. In nucleotides, the CDR3 is TGTGCCAGCAGCCCGGACAGGGGGCGAGGCGGGGAGCTGTTTTTT.

This clonotype was detected once. CDR3 protein: CSAQREGGNTEAFF. In DNA, the CDR3 is TGCAGTGCCCAGCGGGAGGGTGGGAACACTGAAGCTTTCTTT. This chain joins TRBV20-1 and TRBJ1-1; D not resolved. Germline V gene sequence: CDR1 DFQATT, CDR2 SNEGSKA (reference sequence). The CDR3 has 14 amino acids. Deletions cut 6 bases from V and 1 base from J, with 15 bases between.

The chain is built from TRBV5-1 and TRBJ1-1; D unresolved. The CDR3 is 11 residues long. V was clipped by 5 bases and J by 7 bases, with 9 bases between them. The V gene's germline CDR1 is SGHRS and CDR2 YFSETQ. In nucleotides, the CDR3 is TGCGCCAGCAGTCTGAATGGTGAAGCTTTCTTT. Protein product: CASSLNGEAFF.

V and J are TRBV3-1 and TRBJ2-1, with no clear D. Germline V gene lookup returns CDR1 LGHDT and CDR2 YNNKEL (reference sequence). CDR3 length: 12 residues. Trimming removed 6 bases from V and 7 bases from J, with 10 bases in between. In DNA, the CDR3 is TGTGCCAGCAGTCTTACGGCTAATGAGCAGTTCTTC. As protein: CASSLTANEQFF.

The V and J genes are TRBV29-1 and TRBJ2-7, with D uncertain. This CDR3 comprises 14 residues. Trimming took off 2 bases at V and 6 bases at J, with 17 bases between the two ends. Looked up from germline, CDR1 is SQVTM and CDR2 is ANQGSEA. The CDR3 nucleotides are TGCAGCGTTGAATCTAGGAGCTTCTCGGGCGAGCAGTACTTC. Translated, it gives CSVESRSFSGEQYF.